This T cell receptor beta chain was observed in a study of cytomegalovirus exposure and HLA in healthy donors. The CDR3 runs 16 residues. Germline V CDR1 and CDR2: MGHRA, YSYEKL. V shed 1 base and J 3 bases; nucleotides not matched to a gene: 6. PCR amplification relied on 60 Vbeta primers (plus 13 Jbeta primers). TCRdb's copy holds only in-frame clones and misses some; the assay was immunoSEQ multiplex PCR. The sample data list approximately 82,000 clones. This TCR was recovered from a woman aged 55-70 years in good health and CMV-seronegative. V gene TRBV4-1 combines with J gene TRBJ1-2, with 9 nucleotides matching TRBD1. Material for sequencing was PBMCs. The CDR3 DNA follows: TGCGCCAGCAGCCAAGTGGGACAGGGTGATTACTATGGCTACACCTTC. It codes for CASSQVGQGDYYGYTF.